This TCR beta chain was recovered during a study of siplizumab effects on memory and regulatory T cells. Clones were read by immunoSEQ multiplex PCR, and TCRdb kept only the in-frame ones, dropping some. Among tens of thousands of clones listed, 90% to 98% were seen once. Findings and caveats of the study: Alloreactive clones mapping to unstimulated subsets formed only a minor fraction. No assignable naive or memory phenotype existed for roughly 80-97% of proliferating CD4+ or CD8+ clones. It seemed that naive T cells were more diverse than memory cells and were major contributors to the alloresponse.

Germline lookup yields CDR1 SGHDT and CDR2 YYEEEE. This CDR3 has 14 amino acids. Between the trimmed V and J ends, which lost 1 base and 8 bases, there was a span of 12 bases. This clone was observed a single time. Its specificity is not known. This rearrangement joins TRBV5-6 to TRBJ1-4; TRBD1 might be the D (5 bases). The sample taken for sequencing was naive CD8+ T cells sorted from blood. This TCR came from a human donor in good health. The CDR3 DNA is TGTGCCAGCAGCTTGAAGGCTGGGGGGGAAAAACTGTTTTTT. Amino acid sequence: CASSLKAGGEKLFF.